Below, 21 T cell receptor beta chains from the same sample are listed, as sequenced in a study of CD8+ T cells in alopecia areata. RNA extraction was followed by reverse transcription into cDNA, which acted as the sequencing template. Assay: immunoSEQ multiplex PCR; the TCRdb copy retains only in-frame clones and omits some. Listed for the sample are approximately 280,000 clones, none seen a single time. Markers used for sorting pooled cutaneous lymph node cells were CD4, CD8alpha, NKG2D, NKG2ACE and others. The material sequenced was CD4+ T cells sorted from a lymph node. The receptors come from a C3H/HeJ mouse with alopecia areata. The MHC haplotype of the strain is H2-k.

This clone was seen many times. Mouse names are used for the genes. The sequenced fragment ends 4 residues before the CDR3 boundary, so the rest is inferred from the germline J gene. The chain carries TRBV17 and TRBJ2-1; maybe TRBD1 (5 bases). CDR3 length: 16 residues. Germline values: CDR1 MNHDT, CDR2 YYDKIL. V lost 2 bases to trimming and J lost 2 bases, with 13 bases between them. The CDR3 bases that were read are TGTGCTAGCAGTAGACCCTCGACAGCCCACTATGCT. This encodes CASSRPSTAHYA. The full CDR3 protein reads CASSRPSTAHYAEQFF. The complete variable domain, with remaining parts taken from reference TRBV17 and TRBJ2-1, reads DTTVKQNPRYKLARVGKPVNLICSQTMNHDTMYWYQKKPNQAPKLLLFYYDKILNREADTFEKFQSSRPNNSFCSLYIGSAGLEYSAMYLCASSRPSTAHYAEQFFGPGTRLTVL.

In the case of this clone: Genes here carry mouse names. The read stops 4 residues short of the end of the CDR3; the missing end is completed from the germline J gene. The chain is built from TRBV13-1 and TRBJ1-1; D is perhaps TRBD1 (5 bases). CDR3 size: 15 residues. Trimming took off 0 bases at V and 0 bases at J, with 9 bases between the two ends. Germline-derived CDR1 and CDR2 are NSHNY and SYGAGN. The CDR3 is CASSDGRGTNTEVFF. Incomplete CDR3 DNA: TGTGCCAGCAGTGATGGGAGGGGTACAAACACA.

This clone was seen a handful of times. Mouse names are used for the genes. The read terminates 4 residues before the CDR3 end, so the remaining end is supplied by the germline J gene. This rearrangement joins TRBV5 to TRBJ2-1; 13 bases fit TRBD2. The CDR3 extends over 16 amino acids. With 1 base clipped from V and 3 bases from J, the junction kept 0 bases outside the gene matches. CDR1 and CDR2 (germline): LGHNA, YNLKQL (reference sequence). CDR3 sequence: CASSQGTGGAYAEQFF. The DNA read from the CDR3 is TGTGCCAGCAGCCAAGGGACTGGGGGGGCCTATGCT.

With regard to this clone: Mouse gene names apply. CDR3 DNA (partial): TGTGCCAGCAGTCCCGGGGGGGGTCTCCCCTCC. It translates to CASSPGGGLPS. The whole CDR3 is CASSPGGGLPSDYTF. The chain links TRBV13-3 to TRBJ1-2; D is possibly TRBD1 (5 bases). The CDR3 end is not reached by the read, which stops 4 residues before it; the germline J gene fills it in. The CDR3 totals 15 residues. Germline V gene data show CDR1 as NNHDY and CDR2 as SYVADS. Trimming cost V 4 bases and J 4 bases, with 17 bases left between them.

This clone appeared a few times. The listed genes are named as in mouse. This CDR3 reads CASSRQGPNTGQLYF. The CDR3 DNA, read in part, is TGTGCCAGCAGCCGACAGGGTCCAAACACCGGG. The J gene is TRBJ2-2, the V gene TRBV5, with 7 bases identical to TRBD1. The CDR3 end falls 4 residues outside the read, so it is completed with the germline J gene. The CDR3 is 15 residues long. Trimming cost V 4 bases and J 0 bases; bases outside gene matches: 2. Germline CDR1 is LGHNA and CDR2 is YNLKQL (reference sequence).

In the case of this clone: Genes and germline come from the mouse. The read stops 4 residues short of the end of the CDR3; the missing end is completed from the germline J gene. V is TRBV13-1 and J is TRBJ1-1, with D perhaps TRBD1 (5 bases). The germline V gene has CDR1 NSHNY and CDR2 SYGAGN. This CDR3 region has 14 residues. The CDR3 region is CASSDVGEGTEVFF. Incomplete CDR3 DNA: TGTGCCAGCAGTGATGTGGGGGAGGGGACA.

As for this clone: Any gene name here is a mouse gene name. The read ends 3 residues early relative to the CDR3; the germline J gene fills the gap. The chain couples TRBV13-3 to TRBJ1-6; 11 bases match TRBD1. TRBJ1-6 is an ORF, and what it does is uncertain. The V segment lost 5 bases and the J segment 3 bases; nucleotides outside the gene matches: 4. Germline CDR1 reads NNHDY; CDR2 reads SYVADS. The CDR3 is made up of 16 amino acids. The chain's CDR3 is CASSRDRGSYNSPLYF. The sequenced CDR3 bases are TGTGCCAGCAGCCGGGACAGGGGGAGCTATAATTCGCCC.

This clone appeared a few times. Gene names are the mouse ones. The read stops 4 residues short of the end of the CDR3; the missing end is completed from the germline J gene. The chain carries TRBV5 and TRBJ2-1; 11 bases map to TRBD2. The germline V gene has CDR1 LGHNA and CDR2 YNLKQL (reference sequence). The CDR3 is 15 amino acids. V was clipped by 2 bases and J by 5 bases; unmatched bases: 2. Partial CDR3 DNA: TGTGCCAGCAGCCAAACTGGGGGGGCGCATGCT. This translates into CASSQTGGAHA. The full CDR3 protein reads CASSQTGGAHAEQFF.

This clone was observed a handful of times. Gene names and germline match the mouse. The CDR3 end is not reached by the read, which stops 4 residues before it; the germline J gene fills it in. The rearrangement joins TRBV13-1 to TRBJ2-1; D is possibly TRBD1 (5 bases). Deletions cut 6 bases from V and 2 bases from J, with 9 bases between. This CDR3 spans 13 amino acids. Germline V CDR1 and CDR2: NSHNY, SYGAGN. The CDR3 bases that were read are TGTGCCAGCAAGAAGACAGACTATGCT. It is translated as CASKKTDYA. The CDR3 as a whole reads CASKKTDYAEQFF.

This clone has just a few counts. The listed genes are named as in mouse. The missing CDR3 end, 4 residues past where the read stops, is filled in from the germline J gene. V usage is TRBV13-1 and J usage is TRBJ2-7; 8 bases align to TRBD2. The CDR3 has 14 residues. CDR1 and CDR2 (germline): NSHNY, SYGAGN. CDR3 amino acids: CASSEGLGGDEQYF. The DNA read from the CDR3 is TGTGCCAGCAGTGAGGGCCTGGGGGGCGAT.

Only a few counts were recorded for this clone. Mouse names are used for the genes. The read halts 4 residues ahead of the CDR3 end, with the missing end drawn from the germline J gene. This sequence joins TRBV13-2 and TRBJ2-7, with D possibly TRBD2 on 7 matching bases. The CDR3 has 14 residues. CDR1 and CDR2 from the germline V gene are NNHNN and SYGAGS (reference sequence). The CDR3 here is CASGDARGAHEQYF. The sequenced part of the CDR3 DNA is TGTGCCAGCGGTGATGCCCGGGGGGCCCAT.

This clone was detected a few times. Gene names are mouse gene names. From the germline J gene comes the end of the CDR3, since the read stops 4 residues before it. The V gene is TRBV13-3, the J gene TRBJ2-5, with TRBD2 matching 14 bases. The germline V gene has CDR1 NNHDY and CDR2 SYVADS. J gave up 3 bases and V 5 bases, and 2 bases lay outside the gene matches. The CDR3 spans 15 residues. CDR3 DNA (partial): TGTGCCAGCAGAGGGACTGGGGGGGCGCAAGAC. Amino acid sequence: CASRGTGGAQD. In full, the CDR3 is CASRGTGGAQDTQYF.

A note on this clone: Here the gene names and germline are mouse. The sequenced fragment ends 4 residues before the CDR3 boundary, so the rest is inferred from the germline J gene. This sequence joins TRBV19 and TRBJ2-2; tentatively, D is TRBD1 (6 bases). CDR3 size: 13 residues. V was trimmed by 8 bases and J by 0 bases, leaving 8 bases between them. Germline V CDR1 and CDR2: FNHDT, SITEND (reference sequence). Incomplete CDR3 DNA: TGTGCCAGGGGACAAGCAAACACCGGG. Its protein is CARGQANTG. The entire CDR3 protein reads CARGQANTGQLYF.

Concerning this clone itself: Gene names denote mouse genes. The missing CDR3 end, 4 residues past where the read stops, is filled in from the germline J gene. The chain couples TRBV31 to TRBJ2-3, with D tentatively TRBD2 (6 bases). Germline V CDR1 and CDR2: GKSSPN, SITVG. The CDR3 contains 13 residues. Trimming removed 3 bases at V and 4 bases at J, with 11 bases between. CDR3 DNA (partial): TGTGCCTGGAGCCGAGGACTGTCAGAA. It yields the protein CAWSRGLSE. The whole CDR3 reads CAWSRGLSETLYF.

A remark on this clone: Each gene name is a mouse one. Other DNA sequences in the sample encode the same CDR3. The CDR3 spells CASSIAGGNYAEQFF. The sequenced part of the CDR3 DNA is TGTGCCAGCAGTATAGCTGGGGGGAACTATGCT. The gene calls are TRBV19 and TRBJ2-1; 8 nucleotides align to TRBD2. Sequencing ends 4 residues short of the CDR3 end; the germline J gene provides the rest. The trim removed 0 bases at V and 1 base at J, leaving 0 bases unmatched. The CDR3 sequence is 15 residues long. Germline V lookup: CDR1 FNHDT, CDR2 SITEND (reference sequence).

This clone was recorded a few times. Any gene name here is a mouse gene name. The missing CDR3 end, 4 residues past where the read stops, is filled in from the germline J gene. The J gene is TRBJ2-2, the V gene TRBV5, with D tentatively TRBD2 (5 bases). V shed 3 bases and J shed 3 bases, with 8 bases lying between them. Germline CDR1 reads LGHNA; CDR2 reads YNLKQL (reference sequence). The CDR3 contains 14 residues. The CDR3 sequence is CASSHWADTGQLYF. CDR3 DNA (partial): TGTGCCAGCAGCCACTGGGCGGACACCGGG.

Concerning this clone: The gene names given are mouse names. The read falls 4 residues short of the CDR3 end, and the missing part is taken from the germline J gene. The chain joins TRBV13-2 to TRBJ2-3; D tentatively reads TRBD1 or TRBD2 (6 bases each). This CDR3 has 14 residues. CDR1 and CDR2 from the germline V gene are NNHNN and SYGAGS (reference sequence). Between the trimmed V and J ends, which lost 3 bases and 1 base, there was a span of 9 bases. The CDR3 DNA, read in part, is TGTGCCAGCGGTGGGGGGCAGCGTGCAGAA. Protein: CASGGGQRAE. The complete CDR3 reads CASGGGQRAETLYF.

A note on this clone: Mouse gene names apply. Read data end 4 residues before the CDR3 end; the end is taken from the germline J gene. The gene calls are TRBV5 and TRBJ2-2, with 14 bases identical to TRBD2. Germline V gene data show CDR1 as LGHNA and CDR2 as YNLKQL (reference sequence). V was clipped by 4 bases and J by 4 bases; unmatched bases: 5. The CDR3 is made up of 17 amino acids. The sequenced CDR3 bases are TGTGCCAGCAGCCCGGGACTGGGGGGGCTCTCCACCGGG. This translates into CASSPGLGGLSTG. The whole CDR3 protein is CASSPGLGGLSTGQLYF.

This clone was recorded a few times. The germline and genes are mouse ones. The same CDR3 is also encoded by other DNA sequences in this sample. This CDR3 is CASSKQNSYNSPLYF. CDR3 DNA, as far as it was read: TGTGCCAGCAGTAAACAAAATTCCTATAATTCGCCC. The gene calls are TRBV19 and TRBJ1-6; D not certain. The CDR3 end is not reached by the read, which stops 3 residues before it; the germline J gene fills it in. TRBJ1-6 is marked as an open reading frame, function uncertain. The CDR3 spans 15 residues. V was cut by 3 bases and J by 0 bases, with 7 bases left in between. The germline CDR1 and CDR2 sequences are FNHDT and SITEND (reference sequence).

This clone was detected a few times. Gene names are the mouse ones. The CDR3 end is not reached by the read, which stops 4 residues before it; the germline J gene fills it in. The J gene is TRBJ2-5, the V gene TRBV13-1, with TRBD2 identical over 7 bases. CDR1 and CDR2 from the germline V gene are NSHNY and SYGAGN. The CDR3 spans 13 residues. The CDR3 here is CASSELGVDTQYF. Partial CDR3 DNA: TGTGCCAGCAGTGAGCTGGGGGTGGAC.

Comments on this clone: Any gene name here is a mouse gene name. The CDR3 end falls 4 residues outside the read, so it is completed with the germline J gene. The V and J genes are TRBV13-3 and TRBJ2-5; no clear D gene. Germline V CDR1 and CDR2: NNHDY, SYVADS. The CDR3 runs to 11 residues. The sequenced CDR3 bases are TGTGCCAGCAGTCTTTTGGAC. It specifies CASSLLD. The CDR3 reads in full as CASSLLDTQYF.